This TCR beta chain was sequenced during a study of prognosis after radiotherapy for stage I lung cancer. For the study at large: Roughly seven patients presented with squamous cell carcinoma, twelve with adenocarcinoma. The radiotherapy was SBRT split into 3 to 5 fractions, giving a biologically effective dose of at least 100 Gy. Not a single patient was given any concurrent therapy alongside stereotactic body radiotherapy, also referred to as SBRT.

Genomic DNA served as the source from which two-round multiplex PCR generated TCR beta CDR3 amplicons. The first round of PCR was done with primers that matched each TRBV and TRBJ gene. A single record per CDR3 protein comes from TCRdb applying MiXCR to the multiplex PCR reads. Found here are 9,500 to 12,000 distinct CDR3 sequences, roughly 32% of them singletons; the top ten hold under 70%. Notes on the study in general: Shannon entropy after stereotactic body radiation therapy was lower in patients who developed distant metastases.

Within the sample, this clonotype is medium-sized. Antigen: not known. The CDR3 totals 11 residues. V lost 2 bases to trimming and J lost 7 bases, with 6 bases between them. Germline-derived CDR1 and CDR2 are MNHNS and SASEGT. The sample was PBMCs, taken before or after stereotactic body radiation therapy (not recorded which). The chain links TRBV6-1 to TRBJ2-7, with unresolved D. This TCR was sampled from a donor aged 50 or older with non-small cell lung cancer. CDR3 coding DNA: TGTGCCAGCAGTGAAAATGAGGAGCAGTACTTC. It codes for CASSENEEQYF.